This T cell receptor (beta chain) is from a study of cytomegalovirus exposure and HLA in healthy donors. Findings of the study overall: In a later analysis, a missense DCLRE1C variant was linked to TCR beta V- and J-gene trimming.

Points on this clone: Its cognate antigen is unknown.

The PCR was carried out with 60 Vbeta primers and 13 Jbeta primers. Measured with immunoSEQ multiplex PCR; TCRdb has only the in-frame clones, and not every one. The sample holds about 200,000 clones, around 86% seen once. Germline loops: CDR1 SGHTA, CDR2 FQGNSA. Trimming stripped 5 bases from V and 0 bases from J, with 17 bases between. The CDR3 extends over 17 amino acids. The gene calls are TRBV7-2 and TRBJ1-3, with a weak D call TRBD1 (6 bases). This TCR came from a woman in her forties in good health and CMV-seronegative. Sample: PBMCs. DNA of the CDR3: TGTGCCAGCAGCCGAACAGCGGCAGGGGACTCTGGAAACACCATATATTTT. It specifies CASSRTAAGDSGNTIYF.